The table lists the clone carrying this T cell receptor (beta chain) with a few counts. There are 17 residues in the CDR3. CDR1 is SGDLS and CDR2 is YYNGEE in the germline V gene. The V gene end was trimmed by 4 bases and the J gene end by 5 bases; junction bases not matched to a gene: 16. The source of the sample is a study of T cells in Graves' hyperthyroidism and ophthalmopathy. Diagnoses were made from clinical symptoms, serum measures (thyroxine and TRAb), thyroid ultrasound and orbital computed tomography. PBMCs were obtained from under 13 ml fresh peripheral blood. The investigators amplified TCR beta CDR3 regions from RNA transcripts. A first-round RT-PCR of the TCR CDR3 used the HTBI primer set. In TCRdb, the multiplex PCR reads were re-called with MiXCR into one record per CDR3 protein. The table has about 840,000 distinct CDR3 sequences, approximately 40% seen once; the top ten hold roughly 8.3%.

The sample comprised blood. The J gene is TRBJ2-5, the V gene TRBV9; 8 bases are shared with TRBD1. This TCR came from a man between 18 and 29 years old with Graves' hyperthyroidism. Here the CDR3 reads CASSPKGGQATFETQYF. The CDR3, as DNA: TGTGCCAGCAGCCCGAAGGGGGGACAGGCTACCTTTGAGACCCAGTACTTC.